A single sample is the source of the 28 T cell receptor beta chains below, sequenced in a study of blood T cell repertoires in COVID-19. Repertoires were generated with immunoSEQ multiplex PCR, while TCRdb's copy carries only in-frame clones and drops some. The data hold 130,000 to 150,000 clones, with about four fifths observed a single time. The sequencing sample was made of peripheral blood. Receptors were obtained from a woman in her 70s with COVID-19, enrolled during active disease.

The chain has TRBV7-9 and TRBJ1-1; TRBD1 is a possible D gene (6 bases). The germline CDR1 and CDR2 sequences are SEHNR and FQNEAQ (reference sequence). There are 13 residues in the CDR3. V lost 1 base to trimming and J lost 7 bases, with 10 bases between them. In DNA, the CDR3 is TGTGCCAGCAGCTTAGAAGGACAGTATGAAGCTTTCTTT. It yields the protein CASSLEGQYEAFF.

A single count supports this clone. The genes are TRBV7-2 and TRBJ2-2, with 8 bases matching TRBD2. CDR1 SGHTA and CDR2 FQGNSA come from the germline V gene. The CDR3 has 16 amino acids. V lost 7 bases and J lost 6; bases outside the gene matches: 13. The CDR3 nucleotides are TGTGCCAGCACCCGGGGGGGGACGCCTACGGCCGGGGAGCTGTTTTTT. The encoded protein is CASTRGGTPTAGELFF.

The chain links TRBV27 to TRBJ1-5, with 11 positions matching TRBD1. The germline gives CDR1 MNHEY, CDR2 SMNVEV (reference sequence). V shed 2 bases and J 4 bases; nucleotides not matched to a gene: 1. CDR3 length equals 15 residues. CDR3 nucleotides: TGTGCCAGCAGTTTAAGGGACAGGGGGAATCAGCCCCAGCATTTT. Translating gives CASSLRDRGNQPQHF.

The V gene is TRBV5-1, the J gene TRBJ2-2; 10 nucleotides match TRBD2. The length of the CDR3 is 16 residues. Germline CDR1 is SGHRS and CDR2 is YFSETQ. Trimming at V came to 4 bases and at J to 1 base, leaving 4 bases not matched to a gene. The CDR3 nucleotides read TGCGCCAGCAGCCCCGGACTAGCGGTGAACACCGGGGAGCTGTTTTTT. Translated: CASSPGLAVNTGELFF.

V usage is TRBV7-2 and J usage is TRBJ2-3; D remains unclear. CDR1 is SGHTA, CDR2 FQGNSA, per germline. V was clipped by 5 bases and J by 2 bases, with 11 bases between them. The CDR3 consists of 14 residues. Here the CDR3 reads CASSPPPVTDTQYF. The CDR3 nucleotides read TGTGCCAGCAGCCCCCCTCCGGTCACAGATACGCAGTATTTT.

The CDR3 loop is CASSHKTGGVGYGYTF. CDR3 DNA: TGTGCCAGCAGCCACAAGACAGGAGGAGTGGGCTATGGCTACACCTTC. The chain has TRBV14 and TRBJ1-2, with a weak D call TRBD1 (6 bases). Trimming left V 3 bases short and J 4 bases short, with 18 bases between. The germline V gene encodes CDR1 SGHDN and CDR2 FVKESK. This CDR3 spans 16 amino acids.

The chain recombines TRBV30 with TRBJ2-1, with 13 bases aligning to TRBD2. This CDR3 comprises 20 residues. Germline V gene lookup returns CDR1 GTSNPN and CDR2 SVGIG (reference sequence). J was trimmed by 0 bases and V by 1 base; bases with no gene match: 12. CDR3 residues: CAWSEFELAGGPSSYNEQFF. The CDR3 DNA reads TGTGCCTGGAGTGAATTTGAACTAGCGGGGGGGCCCAGCTCCTACAATGAGCAGTTCTTC.

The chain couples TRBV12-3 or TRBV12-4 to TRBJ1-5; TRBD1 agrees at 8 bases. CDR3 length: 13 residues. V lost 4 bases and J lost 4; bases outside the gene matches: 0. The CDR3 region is CASSWTGNQPQHF. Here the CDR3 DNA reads TGTGCCAGCAGTTGGACAGGGAATCAGCCCCAGCATTTT.

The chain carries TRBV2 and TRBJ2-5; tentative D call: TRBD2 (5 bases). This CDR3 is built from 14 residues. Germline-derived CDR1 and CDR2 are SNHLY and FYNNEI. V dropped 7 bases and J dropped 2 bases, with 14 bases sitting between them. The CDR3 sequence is CASMLLALQETQYF. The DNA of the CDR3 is TGTGCCAGCATGCTCCTAGCACTACAAGAGACCCAGTACTTC. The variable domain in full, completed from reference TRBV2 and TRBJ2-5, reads EPEVTQTPSHQVTQMGQEVILRCVPISNHLYFYWYRQILGQKVEFLVSFYNNEISEKSEIFDDQFSVERPDGSNFTLKIRSTKLEDSAMYFCASMLLALQETQYFGPGTRLLVL.

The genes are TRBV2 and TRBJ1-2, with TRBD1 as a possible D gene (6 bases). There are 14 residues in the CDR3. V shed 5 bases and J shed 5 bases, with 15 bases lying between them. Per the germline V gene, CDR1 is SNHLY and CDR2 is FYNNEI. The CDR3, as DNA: TGTGCCAGCAGTCGCGTGGGGGCGGATTATGGCTACACCTTC. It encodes CASSRVGADYGYTF.

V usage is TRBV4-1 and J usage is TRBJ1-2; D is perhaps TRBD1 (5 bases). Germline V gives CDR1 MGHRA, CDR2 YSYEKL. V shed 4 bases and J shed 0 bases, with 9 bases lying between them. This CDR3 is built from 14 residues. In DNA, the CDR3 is TGCGCCAGCAGCCGGGGGGGACCTAACTATGGCTACACCTTC. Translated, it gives CASSRGGPNYGYTF.

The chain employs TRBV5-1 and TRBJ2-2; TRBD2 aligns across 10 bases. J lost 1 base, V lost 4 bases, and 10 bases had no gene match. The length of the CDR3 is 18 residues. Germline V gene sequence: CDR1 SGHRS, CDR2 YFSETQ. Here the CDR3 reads CASSGSLAGAMNTGELFF. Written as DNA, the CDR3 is TGCGCCAGCAGCGGAAGCCTAGCGGGGGCCATGAACACCGGGGAGCTGTTTTTT.

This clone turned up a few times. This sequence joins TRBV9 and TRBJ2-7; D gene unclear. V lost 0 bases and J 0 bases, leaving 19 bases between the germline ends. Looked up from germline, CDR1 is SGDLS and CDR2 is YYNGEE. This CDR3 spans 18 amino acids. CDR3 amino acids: CASSVAAETTGLSYEQYF. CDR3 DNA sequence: TGTGCCAGCAGCGTAGCCGCCGAAACGACTGGCCTCTCCTACGAGCAGTACTTC.

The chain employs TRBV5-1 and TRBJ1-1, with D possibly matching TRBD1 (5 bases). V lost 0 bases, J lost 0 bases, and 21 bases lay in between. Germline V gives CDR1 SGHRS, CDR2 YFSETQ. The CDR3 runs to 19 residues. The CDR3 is CASSLAWLGASPLNTEAFF. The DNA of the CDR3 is TGCGCCAGCAGCTTGGCCTGGTTAGGGGCCTCCCCATTGAACACTGAAGCTTTCTTT.

CDR3 protein: CATSGGALDTQYF. CDR3 in DNA: TGTGCCACCTCCGGGGGGGCCTTGGATACGCAGTATTTT. V usage is TRBV28 and J usage is TRBJ2-3, with TRBD2 identical over 8 bases. The germline V gene has CDR1 MDHEN and CDR2 SYDVKM. With V trimmed by 10 bases and J by 6 bases, 9 bases remained unmatched. The CDR3 covers 13 residues.

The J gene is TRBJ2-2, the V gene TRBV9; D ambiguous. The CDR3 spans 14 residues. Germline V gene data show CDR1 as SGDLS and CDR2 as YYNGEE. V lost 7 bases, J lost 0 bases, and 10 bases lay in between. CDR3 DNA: TGTGCCAGCGACTCTCGAGCGAACACCGGGGAGCTGTTTTTT. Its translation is CASDSRANTGELFF.

The CDR3 is CASSPLTGELFF. Here the CDR3 DNA reads TGTGCCAGCAGCCCCCTCACCGGGGAGCTGTTTTTT. This sequence joins TRBV3-1 (or the pseudogene TRBV3-2) and TRBJ2-2; D ambiguous. Per germline, CDR1 LGHDT and CDR2 YNNKEL (reference sequence). The V end lost 4 bases, the J end lost 4 bases, and 4 bases lay between the germline ends. The CDR3 contains 12 residues.

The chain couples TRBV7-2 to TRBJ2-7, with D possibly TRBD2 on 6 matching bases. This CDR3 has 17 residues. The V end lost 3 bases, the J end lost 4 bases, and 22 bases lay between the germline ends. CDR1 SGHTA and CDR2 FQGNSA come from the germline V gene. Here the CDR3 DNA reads TGTGCCAGCAGCTTTCGAGACTACCAACCGGGGGTTTACGAGCAGTACTTC. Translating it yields CASSFRDYQPGVYEQYF. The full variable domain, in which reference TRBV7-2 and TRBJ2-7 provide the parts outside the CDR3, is GAGVSQSPSNKVTEKGKDVELRCDPISGHTALYWYRQSLGQGLEFLIYFQGNSAPDKSGLPSDRFSAERTGGSVSTLTIQRTQQEDSAVYLCASSFRDYQPGVYEQYFGPGTRLTVT.

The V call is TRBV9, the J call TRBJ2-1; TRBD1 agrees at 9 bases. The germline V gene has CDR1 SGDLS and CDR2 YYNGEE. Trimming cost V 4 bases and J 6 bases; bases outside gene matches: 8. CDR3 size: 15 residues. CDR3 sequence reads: CASSSGQGPPNEQFF. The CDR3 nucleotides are TGTGCCAGCAGCTCCGGACAGGGGCCTCCCAATGAGCAGTTCTTC.

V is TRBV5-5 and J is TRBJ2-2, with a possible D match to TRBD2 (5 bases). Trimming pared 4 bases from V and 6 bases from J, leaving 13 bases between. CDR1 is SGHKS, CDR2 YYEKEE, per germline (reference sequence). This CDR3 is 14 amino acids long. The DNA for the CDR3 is TGTGCCAGCAGCATTACGGGAATTGCCGGGGAGCTGTTTTTT. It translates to CASSITGIAGELFF.

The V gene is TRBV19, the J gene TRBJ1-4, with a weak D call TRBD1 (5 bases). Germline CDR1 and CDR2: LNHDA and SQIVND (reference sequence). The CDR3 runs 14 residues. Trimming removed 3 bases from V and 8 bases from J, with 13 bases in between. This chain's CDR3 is CASSIVAGGEKLFF. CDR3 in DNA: TGTGCCAGTAGTATCGTCGCTGGGGGGGAAAAACTGTTTTTT. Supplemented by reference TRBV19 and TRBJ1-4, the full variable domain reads DGGITQSPKYLFRKEGQNVTLSCEQNLNHDAMYWYRQDPGQGLRLIYYSQIVNDFQKGDIAEGYSVSREKKESFPLTVTSAQKNPTAFYLCASSIVAGGEKLFFGSGTQLSVL.

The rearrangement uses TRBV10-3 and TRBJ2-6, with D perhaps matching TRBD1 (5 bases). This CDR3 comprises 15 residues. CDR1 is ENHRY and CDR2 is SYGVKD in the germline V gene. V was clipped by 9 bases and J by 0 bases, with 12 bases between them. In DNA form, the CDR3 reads TGTGCCATTAAGGGGCCTAGCTCTGGGGCCAACGTCCTGACTTTC. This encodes CAIKGPSSGANVLTF.

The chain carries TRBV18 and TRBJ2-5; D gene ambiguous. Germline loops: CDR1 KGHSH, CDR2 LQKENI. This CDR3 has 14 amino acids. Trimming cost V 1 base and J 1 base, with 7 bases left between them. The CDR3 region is CASSPHSFQETQYF. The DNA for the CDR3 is TGTGCCAGCTCACCACACAGCTTCCAAGAGACCCAGTACTTC. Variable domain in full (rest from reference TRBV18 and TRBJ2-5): NAGVMQNPRHLVRRRGQEARLRCSPMKGHSHVYWYRQLPEEGLKFMVYLQKENIIDESGMPKERFSAEFPKEGPSILRIQQVVRGDSAAYFCASSPHSFQETQYFGPGTRLLVL.

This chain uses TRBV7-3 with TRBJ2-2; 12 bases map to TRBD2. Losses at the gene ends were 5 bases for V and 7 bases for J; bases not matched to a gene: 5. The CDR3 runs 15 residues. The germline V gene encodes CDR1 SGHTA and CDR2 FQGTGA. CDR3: CASSQTSGGNGELFF. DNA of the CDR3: TGTGCCAGCAGCCAGACTAGCGGGGGAAACGGGGAGCTGTTTTTT.

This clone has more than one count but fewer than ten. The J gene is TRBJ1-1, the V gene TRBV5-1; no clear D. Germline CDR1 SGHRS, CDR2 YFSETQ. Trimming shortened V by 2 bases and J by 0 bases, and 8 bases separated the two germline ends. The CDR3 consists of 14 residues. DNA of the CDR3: TGCGCCAGCAGCTTTGAGGGCATGAACACTGAAGCTTTCTTT. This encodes CASSFEGMNTEAFF.

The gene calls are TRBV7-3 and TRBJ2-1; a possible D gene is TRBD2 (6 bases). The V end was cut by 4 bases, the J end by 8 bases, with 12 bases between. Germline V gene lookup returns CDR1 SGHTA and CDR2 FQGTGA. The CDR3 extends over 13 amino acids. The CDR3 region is CASSSLASYEQFF. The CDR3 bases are TGTGCCAGCAGCTCCCTAGCGTCCTATGAGCAGTTCTTC.

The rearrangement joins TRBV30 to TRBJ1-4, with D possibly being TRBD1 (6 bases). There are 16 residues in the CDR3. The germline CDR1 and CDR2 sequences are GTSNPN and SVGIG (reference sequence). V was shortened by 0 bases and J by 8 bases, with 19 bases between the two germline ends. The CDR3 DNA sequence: TGTGCCTGGAGTGTTAGAGGTCAGGGGCCACGGGAAAAACTGTTTTTT. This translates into CAWSVRGQGPREKLFF.

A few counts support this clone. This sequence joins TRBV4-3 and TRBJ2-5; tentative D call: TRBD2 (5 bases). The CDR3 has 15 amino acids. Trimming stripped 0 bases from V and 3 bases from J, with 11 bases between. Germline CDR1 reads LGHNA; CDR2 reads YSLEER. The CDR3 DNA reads TGCGCCAGCAGCCAAGAGGCCCGGGGTGAAGAGACCCAGTACTTC. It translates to CASSQEARGEETQYF.